The 17 T cell receptor beta chains reported below all come from one sample, sequenced in a study. TCRdb fed the 5' RACE reads into MiXCR, producing one record per CDR3 protein. The sample shows 8,500 to 14,000 distinct CDR3 sequences, approximately 26% of them seen only once. The sorted Tregs were CD4+CD25+CD127-/low cells. The sequenced sample was Tregs sorted from a lymph node. The source of these receptors is a female donor with breast cancer.

On this clonotype itself: Just one base apart from a much larger clone, this may be a read error. The chain joins TRBV6-1 to TRBJ2-3, with D unclear. Germline assignment: CDR1 MNHNS and CDR2 SASEGT. CDR3 length equals 11 residues. The CDR3 sequence is CASRGPDTRYF. The CDR3 DNA reads as TGTGCCAGCAGGGGCCCAGATACGCGGTATTTT.

The V call is TRBV3-1, the J call TRBJ2-1, with 13 nucleotides matching TRBD2. The CDR3 is 15 amino acids. Looked up from germline, CDR1 is LGHDT and CDR2 is YNNKEL (reference sequence). Germline trimming cut 6 bases from V and 8 bases from J; bases unmatched to any gene: 7. CDR3 nucleotide sequence: TGTGCCAGCAGTGGTGGGACTAGCGGGATGGATGAGCAGTTCTTC. Its translation: CASSGGTSGMDEQFF.

This sequence joins TRBV4-1 and TRBJ1-1; D is unresolved. CDR1 is MGHRA, CDR2 YSYEKL, per germline. The germline V and J ends were trimmed by 5 bases and 1 base, with 14 bases remaining between them. The CDR3 loop spans 15 amino acids. The CDR3 DNA reads TGCGCCAGCAGCGGCCGAACCACAGCGAACACTGAAGCTTTCTTT. It is translated as CASSGRTTANTEAFF.

This clonotype was observed many times. A much larger clone lies a single base off, so this may be a read error. The chain links TRBV27 to TRBJ2-7; D could derive from TRBD1 or TRBD2 (5 bases each). Germline V lookup: CDR1 MNHEY, CDR2 SMNVEV (reference sequence). The CDR3 is 13 residues long. V was shortened by 4 bases and J by 5 bases, with 12 bases between the two germline ends. The CDR3 nucleotides are TGTGCCAGCAGTTACGCCGAGGGGCACGAGCAGTACTTC. Its translation is CASSYAEGHEQYF.

Concerning this clonotype: Since no conserved phenylalanine or tryptophan closes the CDR3, a read error is the likely cause. V is TRBV6-1 and J is TRBJ1-1; D ambiguous. CDR3 length: 16 amino acids. Germline V gene sequence: CDR1 MNHNS, CDR2 SASEGT. The CDR3 DNA follows: TGCGCCAGCAGTGAAGGTGGCCTCGCGAGGAACACTGAAGCTTTCCTT. As protein: CASSEGGLARNTEAFL.

In its sample, this clonotype is medium-sized. V gene TRBV14 combines with J gene TRBJ2-1, with TRBD1 matching 7 bases. The V gene end was trimmed by 2 bases and the J gene end by 12 bases; junction bases not matched to a gene: 10. The CDR3 is 14 amino acids. Germline V CDR1 and CDR2: SGHDN, FVKESK. In nucleotides, the CDR3 is TGTGCCAGCAGCCAACAGGACAGGCTCATGGGGCAGTTCTTC. Its translation: CASSQQDRLMGQFF.

As regards this clonotype: A read error may account for a junction end that differs from germline. The CDR3 spells CAGSLTGGAWPQHF. Written as DNA, the CDR3 is TGCGCCGGCAGCTTGACAGGAGGAGCTTGGCCCCAGCATTTT. This rearrangement joins TRBV5-1 to TRBJ1-5; perhaps TRBD1 as D (6 bases). This CDR3 is 14 amino acids long. CDR1 and CDR2 from the germline V gene are SGHRS and YFSETQ.

This clonotype occurred many times. Here the CDR3 reads CASSYTDTQYF. The CDR3 coding sequence is TGCGCCAGCAGCTACACAGATACGCAGTATTTT. This sequence joins TRBV5-1 and TRBJ2-3; D gene unclear. CDR3 length: 11 amino acids. V gave up 3 bases and J gave up 2 bases, with 1 base separating them. Germline values: CDR1 SGHRS, CDR2 YFSETQ.

V gene TRBV7-9 combines with J gene TRBJ1-1; D possibly corresponds to TRBD1 (6 bases). Deletions cut 5 bases from V and 1 base from J, with 11 bases between. The CDR3 is 14 amino acids. Germline CDR1 SEHNR, CDR2 FQNEAQ (reference sequence). The CDR3 bases are TGTGCCAGCAGCCCGGGGGCGGCGAACACTGAAGCTTTCTTT. It translates to CASSPGAANTEAFF.

This clonotype was counted at least ten times. The genes are TRBV15 and TRBJ2-3; D is unclear. The CDR3 length is 12 residues. The V gene lost 8 bases and the J gene lost 0 bases, with 6 bases spanning the gap. Per germline, CDR1 LNHNV and CDR2 YYDKDF (reference sequence). This CDR3 reads CATGPSTDTQYF. CDR3 in DNA: TGTGCCACCGGACCTAGCACAGATACGCAGTATTTT.

V usage is TRBV6-1 and J usage is TRBJ1-5; 8 positions agree with TRBD1. Looked up from germline, CDR1 is MNHNS and CDR2 is SASEGT. V was pared by 8 bases and J by 6 bases, with 6 bases of the junction left unmatched. This CDR3 comprises 13 residues. CDR3 DNA sequence: TGTGCCAGCGGAGGACAGGGTGCTCAGCCCCAGCATTTT. Its protein is CASGGQGAQPQHF.

This clonotype was observed at least ten times. The CDR3 DNA sequence: TGTGCCAGCAGCCAAGGGGTCGGGCAAGGGCCCCAGCATTTT. It encodes CASSQGVGQGPQHF. The chain combines TRBV4-2 with TRBJ1-5, with D unresolved. CDR1 is LGHNA and CDR2 is YNFKEQ in the germline V gene. Between the trimmed V and J ends, which lost 1 base and 9 bases, there was a span of 13 bases. The CDR3 is made up of 14 amino acids.

In the case of this clonotype: It may be a read error: a sequence one base away is much more abundant. The rearrangement links TRBV9 to TRBJ2-1, with D unclear. The CDR3 loop spans 14 amino acids. The germline V gene has CDR1 SGDLS and CDR2 YYNGEE. V lost 3 bases and J 4 bases, leaving 11 bases between the germline ends. The CDR3 here is CASSGTDGYNEQFF. Written as DNA, the CDR3 is TGTGCCAGCAGCGGGACGGATGGGTACAATGAGCAGTTCTTC.

This clonotype was recorded at least ten times. The gene calls are TRBV20-1 and TRBJ2-7; D perhaps matches TRBD2 (5 bases). V was trimmed by 1 base and J by 3 bases, leaving 16 bases between them. Germline V lookup: CDR1 DFQATT, CDR2 SNEGSKA (reference sequence). The CDR3 sequence is 15 residues long. CDR3 loop: CSARGQRGLFYEQYF. In DNA, the CDR3 is TGCAGTGCTAGAGGCCAGAGAGGGTTATTCTACGAGCAGTACTTC.

This clonotype was detected ten times or more. The gene calls are TRBV7-3 and TRBJ1-5, with 10 bases identical to TRBD1. J gave up 2 bases and V 8 bases, and 12 bases lay outside the gene matches. This CDR3 region has 17 residues. CDR1 is SGHTA, CDR2 FQGTGA, per germline. CDR3 sequence reads: CASERDRGLSGNQPQHF. The DNA of the CDR3 is TGTGCCAGCGAAAGAGACAGGGGGCTTTCGGGCAATCAGCCCCAGCATTTT.

This clonotype is categorized as medium-sized. This rearrangement joins TRBV7-2 to TRBJ2-3, with D possibly matching TRBD2 (7 bases). In germline, CDR1 is SGHTA, CDR2 FQGNSA. The V and J ends lost 8 bases and 5 bases respectively, with 14 bases between them. The CDR3 has 13 amino acids. CDR3 DNA sequence: TGTGCCAGCGGGGGGGGCTTGGGAGATACGCAGTATTTT. Residues: CASGGGLGDTQYF.

This clonotype showed up many times. The gene calls are TRBV5-5 and TRBJ2-7; D is unresolved. This CDR3 has 12 residues. The germline V gene encodes CDR1 SGHKS and CDR2 YYEKEE (reference sequence). V lost 4 bases and J lost 2, with 7 bases in between. In DNA, the CDR3 is TGTGCCAGCAGCGCCTACCCCTACGAGCAGTACTTC. Translated, it gives CASSAYPYEQYF.